A single sample gave rise to the 21 T cell receptor beta chains below, sequenced in a study of molecular identifiers for immune sequencing clone quantification. MiXCR, run by TCRdb on the PCR reads, gives a single entry per CDR3 protein. The table lists under 100,000 distinct CDR3 sequences, approximately 23% of them singletons. Sequencing was performed on naive CD8+ T cells from blood, with Jurkat cell RNA spiked in. Stated subset: FACS-sorted CD8+CD4-CCR7+CD45RA+ naive T cells. The receptors shown here come from a human donor in good health. Some libraries in this study had Jurkat cell RNA spiked in.

This clonotype was counted ten times or more. V and J are TRBV29-1 and TRBJ2-3; unclear D gene. CDR1 and CDR2 from the germline V gene are SQVTM and ANQGSEA. This CDR3 has 13 amino acids. V was trimmed by 2 bases and J by 4 bases, leaving 10 bases between them. The CDR3 coding sequence is TGCAGCGTTGAACTAGTCTTGGCAGATACGCAGTATTTT. Encoded protein: CSVELVLADTQYF.

This clonotype was counted ten times or more. The chain uses TRBV5-6 and TRBJ1-2, with 7 bases aligning to TRBD1. Germline CDR1 SGHDT, CDR2 YYEEEE. The CDR3 has 16 amino acids. V lost 6 bases to trimming and J lost 4 bases; unmatched junction nucleotides: 15. CDR3 amino acids: CASTPSKQGSGYGYTF. In DNA, the CDR3 is TGTGCCAGCACCCCATCAAAACAGGGGTCGGGCTATGGCTACACCTTC. The whole variable domain, filled in from reference TRBV5-6 and TRBJ1-2, reads DAGVTQSPTHLIKTRGQQVTLRCSPKSGHDTVSWYQQALGQGPQFIFQYYEEEERQRGNFPDRFSGHQFPNYSSELNVNALLLGDSALYLCASTPSKQGSGYGYTFGSGTRLTVV.

Worth noting for this clonotype: A clone one base away is much larger, so this may be a read error. The V gene is TRBV28, the J gene TRBJ2-7; D unclear. The CDR3 is 14 residues long. Germline lookup yields CDR1 MDHEN and CDR2 SYDVKM. The CDR3 spells CASKTLGTSYVQYF. CDR3 bases: TGTGCCAGCAAGACTTTAGGTACCTCCTACGTGCAGTACTTC.

The chain has TRBV29-1 and TRBJ2-7; D possibly corresponds to TRBD2 (6 bases). The CDR3 has 13 amino acids. Germline V gene sequence: CDR1 SQVTM, CDR2 ANQGSEA. The V gene lost 6 bases and the J gene lost 1 base, with 13 bases spanning the gap. The CDR3, as DNA: TGCAGCGTCCGGGCTAGCGAGTCCTACGAGCAGTACTTC. Translation: CSVRASESYEQYF.

This sequence joins TRBV7-9 and TRBJ2-5, with TRBD1 matching over 7 bases. Germline CDR1 and CDR2: SEHNR and FQNEAQ (reference sequence). This CDR3 region has 16 residues. V lost 7 bases and J lost 0; bases outside the gene matches: 11. CDR3 region: CASTETEGADQETQYF. CDR3 sequence (DNA): TGTGCCAGCACCGAGACCGAGGGGGCCGACCAAGAGACCCAGTACTTC.

Comment on this clonotype: The CDR3 does not end in the conserved phenylalanine or tryptophan, so this is likely a read error. The gene calls are TRBV28 and TRBJ2-7; D perhaps matches TRBD2 (5 bases). Between the trimmed V and J ends, which lost 6 bases and 6 bases, there was a span of 12 bases. CDR3 length: 12 residues. Looked up from germline, CDR1 is MDHEN and CDR2 is SYDVKM. In nucleotides, the CDR3 is TGTGCCAGCAGGCCGGACTTGTCCGAGCAGTACCTC. This codes for CASRPDLSEQYL.

The chain couples TRBV13 to TRBJ2-7; D possibly corresponds to TRBD2 (6 bases). The germline CDR1 and CDR2 sequences are PRHDT and FYEKMQ (reference sequence). Deletions cut 0 bases from V and 6 bases from J, with 12 bases between. This CDR3 spans 14 amino acids. The CDR3 region has the DNA TGTGCCAGCAGCTTAGGCCTAATGGGGGGCGAGCAGTACTTC. It codes for CASSLGLMGGEQYF.

Remarks on this clonotype: The junction and the germline gene differ at one end; a read error may be behind it. This chain joins TRBV6-6 and TRBJ1-1; perhaps TRBD1 as D (6 bases). CDR3 length: 19 amino acids. Germline V gives CDR1 MNHNY, CDR2 SVGAGI (reference sequence). CDR3 sequence: CASSYSSGRDILGNTEAVF. CDR3 coding DNA: TGTGCCAGCAGTTATTCGTCGGGCAGGGACATTTTAGGGAACACTGAAGCTGTCTTT.

To note about this clonotype: A much larger clone differs from this one at a single base, so this may be a read error. J is TRBJ2-7 and V is TRBV4-1; TRBD2 is a possible D gene (6 bases). Germline-derived CDR1 and CDR2 are MGHRA and YSYEKL. The CDR3 is 14 residues long. This chain's CDR3 is CACSPDLWAGEQYF. As DNA, the CDR3 is TGCGCCTGCAGCCCCGATTTATGGGCGGGGGAGCAGTACTTC.

The table lists this clonotype with many counts. J is TRBJ2-3 and V is TRBV7-2; tentatively, D is TRBD1 (6 bases). V gave up 4 bases and J gave up 1 base, with 9 bases separating them. The CDR3 is 14 residues long. Germline assignment: CDR1 SGHTA and CDR2 FQGNSA. The CDR3 DNA is TGTGCCAGCAGCTCCGGACAGCGCACAGATACGCAGTATTTT. Protein product: CASSSGQRTDTQYF.

This clonotype came up a few times. The rearrangement joins TRBV29-1 to TRBJ2-7; a possible D gene is TRBD2 (6 bases). CDR1 SQVTM and CDR2 ANQGSEA come from the germline V gene. CDR3 size: 17 residues. V was pared by 0 bases and J by 0 bases, with 18 bases between. The CDR3 region is CSVEDAVGDSSSYEQYF. CDR3 DNA sequence: TGCAGCGTTGAAGATGCCGTGGGGGACTCCAGCTCCTACGAGCAGTACTTC.

This chain connects TRBV6-5 to TRBJ2-7; the D is unclear. This CDR3 contains 15 residues. CDR1 MNHEY and CDR2 SVGAGI come from the germline V gene. V was shortened by 6 bases and J by 3 bases, with 18 bases between the two germline ends. CDR3 residues: CASRAVKGPLYEQYF. CDR3 DNA sequence: TGTGCCAGCAGGGCCGTTAAAGGGCCCCTCTACGAGCAGTACTTC.

This CDR3 is CAWGMDRDYEQYF. The CDR3 DNA is TGTGCCTGGGGTATGGACCGAGACTACGAGCAGTACTTC. The chain joins TRBV30 to TRBJ2-7, with D uncertain. Germline V gene data show CDR1 as GTSNPN and CDR2 as SVGIG (reference sequence). Trimming left V 5 bases short and J 3 bases short, with 14 bases between. The CDR3 covers 13 residues.

This clonotype was counted only a few times. J is TRBJ1-2 and V is TRBV7-9; possible D gene TRBD1, 5 bases. V shed 7 bases and J shed 4 bases, with 13 bases lying between them. The CDR3 loop spans 13 amino acids. CDR1 SEHNR and CDR2 FQNEAQ come from the germline V gene (reference sequence). The CDR3 nucleotides read TGTGCCAGCACCCATGGGGGAATCTATGGCTACACCTTC. Encoded protein: CASTHGGIYGYTF.

The chain joins TRBV13 to TRBJ1-5; D is undetermined. The CDR3 sequence is 12 residues long. The V and J ends lost 5 bases and 11 bases respectively, with 13 bases between them. Per germline, CDR1 PRHDT and CDR2 FYEKMQ (reference sequence). As DNA, the CDR3 is TGTGCCAGCAGCGCCCCCGGAAGGGCCCAGCATTTT. Protein: CASSAPGRAQHF.

The rearrangement uses TRBV27 and TRBJ2-1; 13 bases agree with TRBD2. Germline lookup yields CDR1 MNHEY and CDR2 SMNVEV (reference sequence). The V segment lost 5 bases and the J segment 1 base; nucleotides outside the gene matches: 5. CDR3 length equals 17 residues. The CDR3 DNA is TGTGCCAGCAGTCTTAGACTAGCGGGGGGTTCCTACAATGAGCAGTTCTTC. Its translation: CASSLRLAGGSYNEQFF.

The chain recombines TRBV4-1 with TRBJ2-7; the D is unclear. V dropped 0 bases and J dropped 2 bases, with 11 bases sitting between them. Germline lookup yields CDR1 MGHRA and CDR2 YSYEKL. The CDR3 loop spans 15 amino acids. CDR3 region: CASSQESGTAYEQYF. Here the CDR3 DNA reads TGCGCCAGCAGCCAAGAATCAGGTACAGCCTACGAGCAGTACTTC.

This clonotype has ten or more counts. The chain recombines TRBV4-3 with TRBJ2-7; tentatively, D is TRBD1 (6 bases). CDR3 length: 13 residues. Trimming pared 0 bases from V and 5 bases from J, leaving 8 bases between. CDR1 is LGHNA and CDR2 is YSLEER in the germline V gene. The DNA of the CDR3 is TGCGCCAGCAGCCAAGATACAGGGCACGAGCAGTACTTC. Protein sequence: CASSQDTGHEQYF.

This clonotype was found a few times. This sequence joins TRBV20-1 and TRBJ2-3; a possible D gene is TRBD1 (6 bases). The CDR3 runs 16 residues. Trimming left V 1 base short and J 4 bases short, with 18 bases between. Germline V gene sequence: CDR1 DFQATT, CDR2 SNEGSKA (reference sequence). The DNA of the CDR3 is TGCAGTGCTAGAGGGTGGGGGCACGATCTACCAGATACGCAGTATTTT. Its translation is CSARGWGHDLPDTQYF.

A few counts support this clonotype. The germline gene is not matched at one end of the junction; a read error may be the cause. The chain links TRBV19 to TRBJ1-1; a weak D match, TRBD1 (5 bases). The CDR3 has 13 amino acids. The germline CDR1 and CDR2 sequences are LNHDA and SQIVND (reference sequence). In DNA, the CDR3 is TGTGCCAGTAGTAACCAGGGTTATACTGAGGCTTTCTTT. The encoded protein is CASSNQGYTEAFF.

The chain couples TRBV30 to TRBJ1-1; TRBD1 is a possible D gene (5 bases). The V end lost 0 bases, the J end lost 8 bases, and 13 bases lay between the germline ends. CDR1 and CDR2 (germline): GTSNPN, SVGIG (reference sequence). The CDR3 consists of 13 residues. The chain's CDR3 is CAWSVGGSSEAFF. CDR3 bases: TGTGCCTGGAGTGTCGGGGGATCCTCCGAAGCTTTCTTT.